This TCR beta chain was recovered during a study of blood T cell repertoires in COVID-19. At the level of the study: Samples of COVID-19 (acute and convalescent) were obtained from the United States, Italy and Spain.

Original processing notes: Estimated nucleated cell counts came from reference gene primer amplification. Clones were sequenced by immunoSEQ multiplex PCR, and TCRdb holds only the in-frame ones, with some missing. For V, J and clone size, that table is used; D and trimming come from the DNA. The sample shows a few hundred thousand clones, around three quarters of them seen only once. In germline, CDR1 is SEHNR, CDR2 FQNEAQ (reference sequence). This CDR3 spans 16 amino acids. The trim removed 3 bases at V and 4 bases at J, leaving 5 bases unmatched. The chain is built from TRBV7-9 and TRBJ1-4; 10 bases are shared with TRBD1. The receptor was derived from a woman in her 70s with acute or convalescent COVID-19. Input material: peripheral blood. The CDR3 sequence: CASSLGTGAINEKLFF. CDR3 coding DNA: TGTGCCAGCAGCTTGGGGACAGGGGCCATTAATGAAAAACTGTTTTTT.